This passage covers 19 T cell receptor beta chains from one sample sequenced in a study of T cell clonotyping in hematopoietic cell transplantation. Using immunoSEQ multiplex PCR, the repertoire was profiled, and TCRdb retains in-frame clones only, with some absent. The table records tens of thousands of clones, 96% of them present only once. Time point: recipient sample about 28 days before transplant, after cytoreduction. Specimen: peripheral blood mononuclear cells, collected before stem cell transplant. These receptors were obtained from a woman in her forties or fifties with acute myeloid leukemia. Some clones in this sample may be carry-over from other donors' samples.

This sequence joins TRBV6-1 and TRBJ2-5, with a tentative D call TRBD1 (6 bases). The CDR3 length is 15 residues. Germline CDR1 MNHNS, CDR2 SASEGT. Trimming stripped 5 bases from V and 5 bases from J, with 18 bases between. CDR3 sequence: CASSLRDTSAETQYF. The CDR3 region has the DNA TGTGCCAGCAGTCTCCGGGACACATCCGCGGAGACCCAGTACTTC.

The genes are TRBV5-8 and TRBJ1-2; 7 nucleotides agree with TRBD1. The J segment lost 0 bases and the V segment lost 4 bases, leaving 6 bases of the junction unmatched. Looked up from germline, CDR1 is SGHTS and CDR2 is YDEGEE. This CDR3 is built from 15 residues. CDR3 protein: CASSDRVKANYGYTF. The CDR3 coding sequence is TGTGCCAGCAGCGACAGGGTGAAAGCTAACTATGGCTACACCTTC.

The rearrangement uses TRBV6-1 and TRBJ1-3; D gene uncertain. The germline V and J ends were trimmed by 5 bases and 2 bases, with 13 bases remaining between them. Germline loops: CDR1 MNHNS, CDR2 SASEGT. There are 15 residues in the CDR3. CDR3 sequence (DNA): TGTGCCAGCAGTCCCACGGATCGACCTGGAAACACCATATATTTT. Its protein is CASSPTDRPGNTIYF.

The rearrangement joins TRBV7-6 to TRBJ2-1; TRBD2 might be the D (5 bases). There are 13 residues in the CDR3. The germline V and J ends were trimmed by 2 bases and 6 bases, with 8 bases remaining between them. Germline V gene sequence: CDR1 SGHVS, CDR2 FNYEAQ. CDR3 DNA: TGTGCCAGCAGCTTATTTAGCGCCAATGAGCAGTTCTTC. Its translation is CASSLFSANEQFF.

The V and J genes are TRBV15 and TRBJ2-3; D remains unclear. The germline V and J ends were trimmed by 1 base and 2 bases, with 7 bases remaining between them. From germline, CDR1 is LNHNV and CDR2 YYDKDF (reference sequence). The CDR3 covers 14 residues. Written as DNA, the CDR3 is TGTGCCACCAGCAGAGGCCTCTACACAGATACGCAGTATTTT. Translated, it gives CATSRGLYTDTQYF.

The chain recombines TRBV5-6 with TRBJ2-5, with 11 bases that match TRBD2. The CDR3 runs to 17 residues. The V and J ends lost 1 base and 2 bases, in that order; junction bases with no gene match: 7. Germline values: CDR1 SGHDT, CDR2 YYEEEE. CDR3 nucleotides: TGTGCCAGCAGCTTGCTAGCGGGAGGTAGAGTACAAGAGACCCAGTACTTC. It yields the protein CASSLLAGGRVQETQYF.

The chain joins TRBV5-5 to TRBJ1-5; D is unresolved. Germline V gene sequence: CDR1 SGHKS, CDR2 YYEKEE (reference sequence). Trimming pared 1 base from V and 3 bases from J, leaving 5 bases between. This CDR3 region has 13 residues. In nucleotides, the CDR3 is TGTGCCAGCAGCTTGCTCGACAATCAGCCCCAGCATTTT. Its translation: CASSLLDNQPQHF.

On this clone: This CDR3 is missing its conserved last phenylalanine or tryptophan, likely due to a read error. The DNA is left out, because the CDR3 cannot be placed on it with certainty; the CDR3 is given as TCRdb lists it. The chain employs TRBV15 and TRBJ1-2; the D call in the table, TRBD1, was not verified against the DNA. The CDR3 spans 13 amino acids, including both terminal residues. Germline V gives CDR1 LNHNV, CDR2 YYDKDF (reference sequence). Here the CDR3 reads CATSTRTDYRGFV.

The chain couples TRBV28 to TRBJ1-1; possible D gene TRBD1, 5 bases. Germline CDR1 reads MDHEN; CDR2 reads SYDVKM. CDR3 size: 13 residues. Trimming pared 5 bases from V and 1 base from J, leaving 8 bases between. This CDR3 reads CASSRQPNTEAFF. The DNA of the CDR3 is TGTGCCAGCAGTAGACAGCCGAACACTGAAGCTTTCTTT. The variable domain in full, with the rest retrieved from reference TRBV28 and TRBJ1-1, is DVKVTQSSRYLVKRTGEKVFLECVQDMDHENMFWYRQDPGLGLRLIYFSYDVKMKEKGDIPEGYSVSREKKERFSLILESASTNQTSMYLCASSRQPNTEAFFGQGTRLTVV.

This clone was recorded once. The chain recombines TRBV6-1 with TRBJ2-1; 9 bases match TRBD2. This CDR3 has 16 amino acids. Germline trimming cut 4 bases from V and 2 bases from J; bases unmatched to any gene: 6. Germline V gives CDR1 MNHNS, CDR2 SASEGT. The CDR3 DNA sequence: TGTGCCAGCAGTGCCAGTAGCGGGAGAGCCTACAATGAGCAGTTCTTC. Its translation: CASSASSGRAYNEQFF.

The chain couples TRBV5-5 to TRBJ1-1, with D tentatively TRBD1 (5 bases). Germline V lookup: CDR1 SGHKS, CDR2 YYEKEE (reference sequence). The V end lost 2 bases, the J end lost 3 bases, and 8 bases lay between the germline ends. This CDR3 has 13 residues. The CDR3, as DNA: TGTGCCAGCAGCTTATCGGGGGACACTGAAGCTTTCTTT. It translates to CASSLSGDTEAFF.

CDR3 DNA sequence: TGTGCCAGTAGTCGGGACCGGTGGGCCGAAAAACTGTTTTTT. The encoded protein is CASSRDRWAEKLFF. The chain couples TRBV19 to TRBJ1-4, with a possible D match to TRBD1 (5 bases). CDR1 is LNHDA, CDR2 SQIVND, per germline (reference sequence). CDR3 length: 14 amino acids. Between the trimmed V and J ends, which lost 5 bases and 8 bases, there was a span of 15 bases.

A single count supports this clone. The chain has TRBV6-1 and TRBJ1-2, with 7 bases identical to TRBD1. CDR3 length: 17 amino acids. Germline assignment: CDR1 MNHNS and CDR2 SASEGT. Trimming took 4 bases from V and 5 from J; bases not matched to a gene: 16. This chain's CDR3 is CASSAGGLTGSDYGYTF. The CDR3 DNA follows: TGTGCCAGCAGTGCAGGGGGACTCACAGGGAGCGATTATGGCTACACCTTC.

The chain uses TRBV11-2 and TRBJ2-1; D is unresolved. Trimming took off 5 bases at V and 8 bases at J, with 10 bases between the two ends. CDR3 length: 12 residues. CDR1 is SGHAT, CDR2 FQNNGV, per germline. CDR3 region: CASSPRRYEQFF. DNA for the CDR3: TGTGCCAGCAGCCCCCGACGTTATGAGCAGTTCTTC.

The genes are TRBV30 and TRBJ1-2; perhaps TRBD1 as D (5 bases). The CDR3 spans 13 residues. From germline, CDR1 is GTSNPN and CDR2 SVGIG (reference sequence). V was cut by 2 bases and J by 3 bases, with 10 bases left in between. CDR3 sequence (DNA): TGTGCCTGGAGTTTCGAGGGGCACTATGGCTACACCTTC. This codes for CAWSFEGHYGYTF.

This rearrangement joins TRBV6-5 to TRBJ2-1; 7 nucleotides align to TRBD2. The CDR3 covers 14 residues. Germline CDR1 and CDR2: MNHEY and SVGAGI. After removal of 5 bases from V and 2 bases from J, the junction contained 3 bases not matched to a gene. The CDR3 bases are TGTGCCAGCAGTCCAAGCGGGACCTACAATGAGCAGTTCTTC. It specifies CASSPSGTYNEQFF.

Remarks on this clone: One end of the junction does not line up with germline, which may come from a read error. The chain couples TRBV7-7 to TRBJ2-6; D gene uncertain. The CDR3 runs 14 residues. From germline, CDR1 is SSHAT and CDR2 FNYEAQ (reference sequence). The chain's CDR3 is CASSPQSVPNVLTF. CDR3 DNA sequence: TGTGCTAGCAGCCCACAGTCCGTACCCAACGTCCTGACTTTC.

This clone was found a few times. The chain links TRBV11-2 to TRBJ2-5, with a weak D call TRBD2 (6 bases). Trimming removed 6 bases from V and 5 bases from J, with 16 bases in between. The CDR3 has 14 amino acids. CDR1 and CDR2 (germline): SGHAT, FQNNGV. Here the CDR3 reads CASRAIRGSETQYF. The CDR3 DNA sequence: TGTGCCAGCAGAGCTATTCGGGGGTCTGAGACCCAGTACTTC.

The J gene is TRBJ1-1, the V gene TRBV29-1; no firm D call. Trimming shortened V by 7 bases and J by 4 bases, and 13 bases separated the two germline ends. This CDR3 has 12 amino acids. Germline CDR1 and CDR2: SQVTM and ANQGSEA. As DNA, the CDR3 is TGCAGCGCCCCACATCCCCCCACTGAAGCTTTCTTT. It encodes CSAPHPPTEAFF.